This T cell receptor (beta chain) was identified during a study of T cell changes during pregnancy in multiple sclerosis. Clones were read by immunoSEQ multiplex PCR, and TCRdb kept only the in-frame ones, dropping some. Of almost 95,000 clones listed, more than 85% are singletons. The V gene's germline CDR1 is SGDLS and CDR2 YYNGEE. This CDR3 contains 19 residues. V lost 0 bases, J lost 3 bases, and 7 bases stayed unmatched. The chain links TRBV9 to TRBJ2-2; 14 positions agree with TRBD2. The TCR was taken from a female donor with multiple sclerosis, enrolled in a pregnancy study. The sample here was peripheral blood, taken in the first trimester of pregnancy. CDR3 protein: CASSVAPGLAGDYTGELFF. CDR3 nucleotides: TGTGCCAGCAGCGTAGCTCCGGGACTAGCGGGAGATTACACCGGGGAGCTGTTTTTT.